The present T cell receptor beta chain was sequenced within a study of blood T cells in healthy people across ages. A J-beta primer mix and a sample-barcoded 5' primer were used in a second PCR of about 6 to 12 cycles. A tag from a template-switch adaptor with 12 random nucleotides marked each cDNA molecule. Each sample yielded at least 2.5 million CDR3-containing paired-end reads. From the 5' RACE reads, TCRdb called clonotypes with MiXCR, one entry per CDR3 protein. The sample has 1 million to 1.2 million distinct CDR3 sequences; more than 30% are singletons. Deletions cut 2 bases from V and 2 bases from J, with 9 bases between. The germline gives CDR1 MNHNY, CDR2 SVGAGI (reference sequence). CDR3 length equals 15 residues. Whole-study findings and limits: TCR beta diversity was tightly associated with the proportion of naive T cells.

The table lists this clonotype with a count of one. Its antigen remains unknown. Those donating, healthy Caucasian individuals from Russia, were aged about 6 to 95. The TCR comes from a man aged 18 to 29 in good health. The chain couples TRBV6-6 to TRBJ1-4, with D possibly being TRBD1 (5 bases). The sample taken for sequencing was blood. The CDR3: CASSYVGQTNEKLFF. CDR3 DNA sequence: TGTGCCAGCAGTTACGTGGGGCAGACTAATGAAAAACTGTTTTTT.